This note documents a single T cell receptor (beta chain) sequence. The data were taken from a study of blood T cell repertoires in COVID-19. In the study overall: Material from acute and convalescent COVID-19 was sourced from the United States, Italy and Spain. The analysed material was cDNA or gDNA that came from T cells, B-cell-depleted T cells, or PBMCs.

V shed 0 bases and J shed 4 bases, with 10 bases lying between them. The germline V gene encodes CDR1 LNHDA and CDR2 SQIVND (reference sequence). The CDR3 contains 16 residues. Methods used by the authors: Researchers report that nucleated cell counts were estimated from reference gene primer amplification. Clones were sequenced by immunoSEQ multiplex PCR, and TCRdb holds only the in-frame ones, with some missing. V and J calls and clone size are given by that table; D and trimming were obtained from the DNA. In the table there are approximately 75,000 clones, around nine tenths of which are singletons.

This chain uses TRBV19 with TRBJ2-6, with D possibly being TRBD1 (5 bases). The TCR sequence derives from a human donor in a cohort sampled during active COVID-19. The sample consisted of peripheral blood. In nucleotides, the CDR3 is TGTGCCAGTAGTATAGAGGGGCCTGGAGGGGCCAACGTCCTGACTTTC. Protein: CASSIEGPGGANVLTF.